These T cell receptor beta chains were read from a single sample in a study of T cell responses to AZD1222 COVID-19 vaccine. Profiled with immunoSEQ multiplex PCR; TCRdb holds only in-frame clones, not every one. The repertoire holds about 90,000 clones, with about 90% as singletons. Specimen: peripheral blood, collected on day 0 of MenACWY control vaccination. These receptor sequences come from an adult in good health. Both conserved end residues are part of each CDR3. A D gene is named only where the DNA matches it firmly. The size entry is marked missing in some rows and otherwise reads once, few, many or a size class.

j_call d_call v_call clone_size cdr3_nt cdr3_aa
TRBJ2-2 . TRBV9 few TGTGCCAGCAGCGCCCGAGAAACCGGGGAGCTGTTTTTT CASSARETGELFF
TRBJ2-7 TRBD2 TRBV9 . TGTGCCAGCAGCGTAGGACCGAGCGGGAGTGGATCCTACGAGCAGTACTTC CASSVGPSGSGSYEQYF
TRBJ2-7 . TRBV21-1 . TGTGCCAGCAGCCCGGGGACAGAGGGCTCCTACGAGCAGTACTTC CASSPGTEGSYEQYF
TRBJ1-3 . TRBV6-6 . TGTGCCAGCAGTTACTCGAACAGTCCTGGAAACACCATATATTTT CASSYSNSPGNTIYF
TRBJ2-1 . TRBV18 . TGTGCCAGCTCACCACCACAGGGTGATGAGCAGTTCTTC CASSPPQGDEQFF
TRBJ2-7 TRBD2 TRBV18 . TGTGCCAGCTCATCGACTAGCGGGAGGGCGGGCGAGCAGTACTTC CASSSTSGRAGEQYF
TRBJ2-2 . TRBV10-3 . TGTGCCATCAGTGAGTCGGGGGGAAACACCGGGGAGCTGTTTTTT CAISESGGNTGELFF
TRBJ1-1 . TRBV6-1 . TGTGCCAGCAGTGAACAGGGGCTTCGGACTGAAGCTTTCTTT CASSEQGLRTEAFF
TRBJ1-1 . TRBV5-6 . TGTGCCAGCGTCACCCCAGGACAGCCGAACACTGAAGCTTTCTTT CASVTPGQPNTEAFF
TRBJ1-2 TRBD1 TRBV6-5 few TGTGCCAGCAGCCAACTAGGGGGCCTGGGCTACACCTTC CASSQLGGLGYTF
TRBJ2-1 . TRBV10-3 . TGTGCCATCCGCGAGGCATACAATGAGCAGTTCTTC CAIREAYNEQFF
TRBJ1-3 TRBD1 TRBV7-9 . TGTGCCAGCAGCCCTCGGGAGGGGGCTTCTGGAAACACCATATATTTT CASSPREGASGNTIYF
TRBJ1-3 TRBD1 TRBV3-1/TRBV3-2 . TGTGCCAGCAGCCAGCGGACAGGGAATGGAAACACCATATATTTT CASSQRTGNGNTIYF
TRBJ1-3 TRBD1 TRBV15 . TGTGCCACCAGCAGAGGGGGGGACAGGGAGGGAAACACCATATATTTT CATSRGGDREGNTIYF
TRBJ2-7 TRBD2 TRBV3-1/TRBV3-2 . TGTGCCAGCAGCCAAGACATAGCGGGCTTTTACGAGCAGTACTTC CASSQDIAGFYEQYF
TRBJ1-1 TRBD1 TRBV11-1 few TGTGCCAGCAGGCCGCGCAAAGGGGGCGCGGGCACTGAAGCTTTCTTT CASRPRKGGAGTEAFF
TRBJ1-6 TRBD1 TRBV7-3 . TGTGCCAGCAGCTCGGGACAGAGCTATAATTCACCCCTCCACTTT CASSSGQSYNSPLHF
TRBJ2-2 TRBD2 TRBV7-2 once TGTGCCAGCAGCCCTCGGACTAGCGGGGATACCGGGGAGCTGTTTTTT CASSPRTSGDTGELFF
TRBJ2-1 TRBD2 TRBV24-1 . TGTGCCACCAGTGGCGCTAGCGGGAGGGCCTCCTACAATGAGCAGTTCTTC CATSGASGRASYNEQFF
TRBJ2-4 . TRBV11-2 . TGTGCCAGCAGCTTTTTGGCAGGGGTGGCCAAAAACATTCAGTACTTC CASSFLAGVAKNIQYF
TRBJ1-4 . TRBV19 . TGTGCCAGTAGTGTGGACAGTAATGAAAAACTGTTTTTT CASSVDSNEKLFF
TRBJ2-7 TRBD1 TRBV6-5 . TGTGCCAGCAGTTACCCCACCGGGACAGGCTCCTACGAGCAGTACTTC CASSYPTGTGSYEQYF
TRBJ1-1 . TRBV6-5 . TGTGCCAGCAGATGGGCGGGGCCGAACACTGAAGCTTTCTTT CASRWAGPNTEAFF
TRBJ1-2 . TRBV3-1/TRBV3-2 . TGTGCCAGCAGCCAAGATCCGGTGATCCATGGCTACACCTTC CASSQDPVIHGYTF
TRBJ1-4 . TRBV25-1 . TGTGCCAGCAGTGGCGGAGTTGGGCTTGAAAAACTGTTTTTT CASSGGVGLEKLFF
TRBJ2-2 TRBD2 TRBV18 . TGTGCCAGCTCACTCGGACTAGCGGGAAACACCGGGGAGCTGTTTTTT CASSLGLAGNTGELFF
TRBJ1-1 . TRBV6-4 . TGTGCCAGCAGTGACTCCGGGACGGAAACAGAAGCTTTCTTT CASSDSGTETEAFF
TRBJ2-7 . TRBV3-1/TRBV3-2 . TGTGCCAGCAGCCCGAGTTGGGACGAGCAGTACTTC CASSPSWDEQYF
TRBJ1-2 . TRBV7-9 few TGTGCCAGCAGCGCCTACGGGGCGGTCAAATATGGCTACACCTTC CASSAYGAVKYGYTF
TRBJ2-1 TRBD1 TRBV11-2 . TGTGCCAGCAGCCGATTGGGACAGGGGACCTACAATGAGCAGTTCTTC CASSRLGQGTYNEQFF
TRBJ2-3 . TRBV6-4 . TGTGCCAGCAGTGACTCGGCTATTGATACGCAGTATTTT CASSDSAIDTQYF
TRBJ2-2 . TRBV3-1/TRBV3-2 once TGTGCCAGCAGCCCCCTTAGTTTTGCAACCGGGGAGCTGTTTTTT CASSPLSFATGELFF
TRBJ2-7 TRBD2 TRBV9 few TGTGCCAGCAGCGTACTAGGGACTACCTCCTACGAGCAGTACTTC CASSVLGTTSYEQYF
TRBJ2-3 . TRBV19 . TGTGCCAGTAGTAAGCCCACAGATACGCAGTATTTT CASSKPTDTQYF
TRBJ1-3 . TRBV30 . TGTGCCTGGACAACAGCCGGACCTGTCGGTCGAAGGTTCTCTGGAAACACCATATATTTT CAWTTAGPVGRRFSGNTIYF
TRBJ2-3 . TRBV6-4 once TGTGCCAGCAGTGACTCTGGCGGGACGGGAGATACGCAGTATTTT CASSDSGGTGDTQYF
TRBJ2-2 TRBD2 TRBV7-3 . TGTGCCAGCAGCCCAGGGGGAGCGGGAGGGCGGAGGAGAACCGGGGAGCTGTTTTTT CASSPGGAGGRRRTGELFF
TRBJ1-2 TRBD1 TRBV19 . TGTGCCAGTAGTGACTCGGGACAGGCCTATGGCTACACCTTC CASSDSGQAYGYTF
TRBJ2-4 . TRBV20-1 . TGCAGTGCTAGTGTGAGCCTAGCCAAAAACATTCAGTACTTC CSASVSLAKNIQYF
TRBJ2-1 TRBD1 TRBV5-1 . TGCGCCAGCAGCCCCTCGGGACAGGGGGCTTCTGAGCAGTTCTTC CASSPSGQGASEQFF
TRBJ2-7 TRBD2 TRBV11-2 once TGTGCCAGCAGCTTAGATACCAGCGGGGGGCTTTACGAGCAGTACTTC CASSLDTSGGLYEQYF
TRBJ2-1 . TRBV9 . TGTGCCAGCAGCGTAGCCCCCACCGGGGAGCAGTTCTTC CASSVAPTGEQFF
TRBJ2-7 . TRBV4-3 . TGCGCCAGCAGCCAAGATCGAAGGAACTACGAGCAGTACTTC CASSQDRRNYEQYF
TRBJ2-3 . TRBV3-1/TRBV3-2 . TGTGCCAGCAGCCAAGAACGGGGGACGGATACGCAGTATTTT CASSQERGTDTQYF
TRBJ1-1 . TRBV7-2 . TGTGCCAGCAGCTTAAGTCGGCAGGACGAAGCTTTCTTT CASSLSRQDEAFF
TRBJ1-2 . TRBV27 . TGTGCCAGCAGTTTCGGGCAGGACCTGGATGGCTACACCTTC CASSFGQDLDGYTF
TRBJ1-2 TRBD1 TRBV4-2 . TGTGCCAGCAGCCAGTCCAGGGGGGAATCATATGGCTACACCTTC CASSQSRGESYGYTF
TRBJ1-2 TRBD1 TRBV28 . TGTGCCAGCAGTGTAACCCAAGGGGGCGAGGGGTATGGCTACACCTTC CASSVTQGGEGYGYTF
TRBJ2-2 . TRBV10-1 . TGCGCCAGCACCCAGGCGGACACCGGGGAGCTGTTTTTT CASTQADTGELFF
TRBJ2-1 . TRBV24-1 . TGTGCCACGGCGGGAACCCCCTACAATGAGCAGTTCTTC CATAGTPYNEQFF
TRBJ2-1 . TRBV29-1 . TGCAGCGTTGATGGGAATGACCAGAAGGAGCTCTTC CSVDGNDQKELF
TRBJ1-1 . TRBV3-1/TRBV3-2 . TGTGCCAGCAGCCGCCGGGGTTTGAACACTGAAGCTTTCTTT CASSRRGLNTEAFF
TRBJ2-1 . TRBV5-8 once TGTGCCAGCAGCTTATCTCGCGGAAGAGACCAGCAGTTCTTC CASSLSRGRDQQFF